Each of the 20 T cell receptor beta chains below was sequenced from the same sample in a study of human thymus T cells (dated by TCRdb to 2018 to 2021). The protocol used for the library was the immunoSEQ multiplex PCR assay. What TCRdb holds here is the immuneACCESS table cut down to in-frame rearrangements. Part of the clones is not present; checked against another copy, under half of the missing clones reflect an unresolved V gene, and the others are unexplained. Present in this sample are around 130,000 clones, more than 90% of which were seen just once. Together, the top ten hold under 0.025% of the sample. The thymus tissue came from surgical resects taken out during corrective cardiac surgery. Sequenced sample: thymus tissue. These receptors originate from a boy in the first two years of life with a congenital heart defect but otherwise immunologically healthy.

This rearrangement joins TRBV7-2 to TRBJ1-2, with D possibly TRBD1 on 5 matching bases. The CDR3 is 15 amino acids. CDR1 is SGHTA, CDR2 FQGNSA, per germline. The V end was cut by 2 bases, the J end by 4 bases, with 14 bases between. CDR3: CASSLKNRTGYGYTF. The CDR3 DNA is TGTGCCAGCAGCTTAAAGAATCGAACAGGCTATGGCTACACCTTC.

This rearrangement joins TRBV19 to TRBJ2-6; weak D call: TRBD2 (7 bases). Germline-derived CDR1 and CDR2 are LNHDA and SQIVND (reference sequence). There are 19 residues in the CDR3. The V and J ends lost 2 bases and 1 base respectively, with 18 bases between them. The CDR3 spells CASSISLRGALSGANVLTF. CDR3 DNA: TGTGCCAGTAGTATAAGTCTACGGGGGGCCCTATCTGGGGCCAACGTCCTGACTTTC.

V usage is TRBV18 and J usage is TRBJ2-3; the match to TRBD1 covers 7 bases. Germline V gene sequence: CDR1 KGHSH, CDR2 LQKENI. The CDR3 spans 14 residues. Trimming at V came to 2 bases and at J to 5 bases, leaving 4 bases not matched to a gene. The CDR3 protein is CASSPKSGGDTQYF. DNA for the CDR3: TGTGCCAGCTCACCAAAGTCAGGGGGAGATACGCAGTATTTT.

The V gene is TRBV5-1, the J gene TRBJ2-1; perhaps TRBD2 as D (6 bases). This CDR3 comprises 11 residues. V gave up 4 bases and J gave up 10 bases, with 9 bases separating them. CDR1 SGHRS and CDR2 YFSETQ come from the germline V gene. The CDR3 DNA follows: TGCGCCAGCAGCCCGGGGGTAGAGCAGTTCTTC. This encodes CASSPGVEQFF.

In this sample, this clone turned up once. The rearrangement uses TRBV15 and TRBJ1-2; 9 bases are shared with TRBD1. Trimming cost V 3 bases and J 3 bases; bases outside gene matches: 5. CDR1 is LNHNV and CDR2 is YYDKDF in the germline V gene (reference sequence). The CDR3 runs 15 residues. The CDR3 region is CATSRGRDRDYGYTF. The CDR3 DNA is TGTGCCACCAGCAGGGGGAGGGACAGGGACTATGGCTACACCTTC.

The gene calls are TRBV4-3 and TRBJ2-7; D gene unclear. The germline V gene has CDR1 LGHNA and CDR2 YSLEER. The CDR3 loop spans 11 amino acids. Trimming stripped 1 base from V and 11 bases from J, with 9 bases between. The CDR3 loop is CASSQGTVEYF. CDR3 DNA: TGCGCCAGCAGCCAAGGGACCGTGGAGTACTTC.

The CDR3 DNA follows: TGTGCCAGCAGTTTATGGTGGGGGGCGGACACTGAAGCTTTCTTT. The encoded protein is CASSLWWGADTEAFF. The chain links TRBV27 to TRBJ1-1; D might be TRBD1 (6 bases). The CDR3 loop spans 15 amino acids. Germline CDR1 reads MNHEY; CDR2 reads SMNVEV (reference sequence). V shed 1 base and J shed 3 bases, with 12 bases lying between them.

This clone has only a few counts. For the CDR3, the DNA is TGTGCCAGTAAGGACAGGGCCGCCAATCAGCCCCAGCATTTT. This codes for CASKDRAANQPQHF. J is TRBJ1-5 and V is TRBV19; TRBD1 matches at 8 bases. V gave up 7 bases and J gave up 3 bases; unmatched junction bases: 5. CDR1 and CDR2 from the germline V gene are LNHDA and SQIVND (reference sequence). The CDR3 is made up of 14 amino acids.

V gene TRBV19 combines with J gene TRBJ1-1; tentatively, D is TRBD1 (5 bases). V was pared by 6 bases and J by 6 bases, with 14 bases between. This CDR3 comprises 13 residues. Germline CDR1 LNHDA, CDR2 SQIVND (reference sequence). CDR3 in amino acids: CASSRAPFSEAFF. CDR3 in DNA: TGTGCCAGTAGCAGGGCCCCCTTCTCTGAAGCTTTCTTT.

The chain carries TRBV28 and TRBJ1-2, with 8 bases matching TRBD1. The CDR3 runs to 17 residues. Looked up from germline, CDR1 is MDHEN and CDR2 is SYDVKM. With V trimmed by 5 bases and J by 8 bases, 19 bases remained unmatched. This CDR3 reads CASSPSYTGGRFDGYTF. The CDR3 region has the DNA TGTGCCAGCAGTCCGTCTTATACAGGGGGTAGGTTCGACGGCTACACCTTC.

This clone occurred once. The chain uses TRBV5-4 and TRBJ2-7; maybe TRBD1 (6 bases). This CDR3 comprises 13 residues. V was shortened by 0 bases and J by 3 bases, with 7 bases between the two germline ends. Germline V gene data show CDR1 as SGHNT and CDR2 as YYREEE (reference sequence). DNA for the CDR3: TGTGCCAGCAGCTTGGGAGGGGGCTACGAGCAGTACTTC. Protein sequence: CASSLGGGYEQYF. The full variable domain, rest sourced from reference TRBV5-4 and TRBJ2-7, is ETGVTQSPTHLIKTRGQQVTLRCSSQSGHNTVSWYQQALGQGPQFIFQYYREEENGRGNFPPRFSGLQFPNYSSELNVNALELDDSALYLCASSLGGGYEQYFGPGTRLTVT.

V is TRBV14 and J is TRBJ2-7; TRBD1 matches at 9 bases. This CDR3 comprises 16 residues. Trimming removed 1 base from V and 3 bases from J; junction bases left unmatched: 7. Germline assignment: CDR1 SGHDN and CDR2 FVKESK. In DNA form, the CDR3 reads TGTGCCAGCAGCCAAGGGACAGGGGCTCGTCTCTACGAGCAGTACTTC. Encoded protein: CASSQGTGARLYEQYF.

The chain uses TRBV5-8 and TRBJ1-2; no clear D. V shed 0 bases and J shed 1 base, with 13 bases lying between them. Germline CDR1 reads SGHTS; CDR2 reads YDEGEE. This CDR3 comprises 16 residues. In DNA, the CDR3 is TGTGCCAGCAGCTTGGCCAGGAGCCGATATAACTATGGCTACACCTTC. It is translated as CASSLARSRYNYGYTF.

The chain joins TRBV6-1 to TRBJ2-2, with 7 bases aligning to TRBD1. The CDR3 is 15 residues long. Per germline, CDR1 MNHNS and CDR2 SASEGT. Trimming at V came to 7 bases and at J to 0 bases, leaving 5 bases not matched to a gene. The CDR3 loop is CASTYGQANTGELFF. CDR3 DNA sequence: TGTGCCAGCACATACGGACAGGCGAACACCGGGGAGCTGTTTTTT.

The V call is TRBV19, the J call TRBJ2-3, with D perhaps TRBD1 or TRBD2 (5 bases each). The CDR3 has 14 amino acids. Trimming cost V 3 bases and J 2 bases, with 9 bases left between them. Germline CDR1 and CDR2: LNHDA and SQIVND (reference sequence). The CDR3 spells CASSIVGTTDTQYF. As DNA, the CDR3 is TGTGCCAGTAGTATTGTAGGGACCACAGATACGCAGTATTTT. The full variable domain, with the rest looked up from reference TRBV19 and TRBJ2-3, is DGGITQSPKYLFRKEGQNVTLSCEQNLNHDAMYWYRQDPGQGLRLIYYSQIVNDFQKGDIAEGYSVSREKKESFPLTVTSAQKNPTAFYLCASSIVGTTDTQYFGPGTRLTVL.

The gene calls are TRBV28 and TRBJ1-6; 11 bases line up with TRBD1. The CDR3 is 16 residues long. J was trimmed by 5 bases and V by 6 bases; bases with no gene match: 6. Germline CDR1 is MDHEN and CDR2 is SYDVKM. The CDR3 loop is CASSLGTGGHNSPLHF. DNA for the CDR3: TGTGCCAGCAGCCTTGGGACAGGGGGACATAATTCACCCCTCCACTTT.

The J gene is TRBJ1-1, the V gene TRBV7-9; tentatively, D is TRBD1 (5 bases). Germline V gene lookup returns CDR1 SEHNR and CDR2 FQNEAQ (reference sequence). V lost 3 bases and J 1 base, leaving 9 bases between the germline ends. CDR3 length: 14 residues. CDR3 amino acids: CASSFAGGNTEAFF. CDR3 bases: TGTGCCAGCAGCTTTGCGGGGGGGAACACTGAAGCTTTCTTT.

CDR3 nucleotides: TGTGCCAGCTCACCACATCGGGGGGCAGAGGATGGCTACACCTTC. Translating it yields CASSPHRGAEDGYTF. The V and J genes are TRBV18 and TRBJ1-2; tentatively, D is TRBD1 (6 bases). V was clipped by 1 base and J by 6 bases, with 15 bases between them. This CDR3 contains 15 residues. Looked up from germline, CDR1 is KGHSH and CDR2 is LQKENI.

The chain employs TRBV7-3 and TRBJ2-2; D gene ambiguous. Trimming pared 2 bases from V and 1 base from J, leaving 11 bases between. In germline, CDR1 is SGHTA, CDR2 FQGTGA. CDR3 length: 16 residues. The CDR3 nucleotides are TGTGCCAGCAGCTTATTCGACCAGGTGAACACCGGGGAGCTGTTTTTT. This encodes CASSLFDQVNTGELFF.

DNA of the CDR3: TGCGCCAGCAGCTTGGCAGGGGTAGATAATTCACCCCTCCACTTT. Protein product: CASSLAGVDNSPLHF. The chain joins TRBV5-1 to TRBJ1-6; D may be TRBD1 (6 bases). The CDR3 runs 15 residues. The germline V gene encodes CDR1 SGHRS and CDR2 YFSETQ. V dropped 0 bases and J dropped 5 bases, with 9 bases sitting between them.